This TCR beta chain was sequenced in a study of cytotoxic CD8 clonotypes in ibrutinib-treated CLL (dated by TCRdb to about 2021). With respect to the entire study: The cohort included some 14 treatment-naive and about a dozen relapsed/refractory patients; roughly 17 were IGHV unmutated. Response samples were taken after a median of around 13 months on treatment, ranging from roughly 6 to 36 months. Responses were partial in 24 patients and complete in 2; after median around 66 months follow-up, approximately 15 stayed in remission and about twelve progressed. Longitudinal samples were obtainable from 26 of the 86 participants in the trial. Samples averaged 255,043 productive templates and tens of thousands of productive rearrangements. All remission and progressive disease samples were collected while patients were still receiving ibrutinib. Cryopreserved peripheral blood mononuclear cells were collected at three points: before therapy, at response, and at either sustained remission or disease progression. The investigation overall reported the following: Baseline clonality exceeded that of age-matched healthy donors and correlated strongly with circulating CD8+ T-cell counts. An increase in clonality was observed at ibrutinib response, with clonality remaining stable during sustained remission and falling back toward baseline at progression. Public clonotypes were rare and either contracted or stayed stable during treatment, and the rise in clonality at ibrutinib response reflected the expansion of private clonotypes. Sustained-remission and progressing patients did not have matched sampling times, and lymph node repertoires were not examined.

In the paper's terms, the time point label means: 20 to 30 months on ibrutinib. Roughly 1.8 micrograms of genomic DNA were extracted from cryopreserved PBMCs for TCR beta library preparation. Longitudinal blood samples from CLL patients on ibrutinib monotherapy were analyzed using high-throughput TCR beta sequencing. The patients took part in an open-label, single-center phase 2 trial of ibrutinib monotherapy. With regard to this clone: Its antigen remains undetermined. It has no much larger one-base neighbor in the sample; base qualities were not kept.

Each clonotype received, on average, approximately 9.9x coverage in deep resolution sequencing performed on a MiSeq, where the target depth lay between 1 in 1 million and 1 in 200,000 T cells. TCR beta libraries were generated with the immunoSEQ hsTCRB Kit. The original pipeline was this. ImmunoSEQ Data Assistant and ImmunoSEQ Analyzer were used for data analysis, and V, D and J genes were assigned according to IMGT definitions. Clonality was computed as one minus normalized Shannon entropy of productive rearrangement frequencies, ranging from 0 to 1. Public clonotype analysis was restricted to overrepresented clonotypes comprising at least 0.05% of each patient's repertoire. Some twelve age-matched healthy donor repertoires from immuneACCESS were used as controls for clonality. This is the immuneACCESS table as TCRdb keeps it, with only in-frame sequences that have V and J called. A part of the clones is gone; compared with another copy, unresolved V genes explain less than half, and the rest is unexplained. For V, J and clone size, that table is used; D and trimming come from the DNA. Across this sample there are approximately 120,000 clones, with about 53% seen only once. Of the sample, roughly 35% falls within the top ten clones.

This receptor was obtained from a human donor with chronic lymphocytic leukemia. The input for sequencing was PBMCs, taken after 24 months of ibrutinib treatment.

The CDR3 protein is CASSRYPETGGDEQYF. The sequence in DNA is TGTGCCAGCAGCCGTTATCCCGAGACAGGGGGCGACGAGCAGTACTTC. In this chain, TRBV7-2 is recombined with TRBJ2-7; TRBD1 matches 10 bases in the middle. The germline V gene specifies SGHTA as CDR1 and FQGNSA as CDR2. The CDR3 goes from the cysteine to the phenylalanine over 16 residues. The CDR3 DNA has 48 bases and is translated from base 1. The germline V and J ends show losses of 5 bases and 5 bases respectively, and no gene match explains 12 bases of the junction.